The entry that follows covers one T cell receptor (beta chain) sequence. These data belong to a study of blood T cell repertoires in COVID-19. About the study: The United States, Italy and Spain supplied acute and convalescent COVID-19 samples. From T cells, B-cell-depleted T cells, or PBMCs came the material, which was cDNA or gDNA.

The CDR3 runs to 13 residues. CDR1 MNHEY and CDR2 SVGAGI come from the germline V gene. V was cut by 0 bases and J by 3 bases, with 5 bases left in between. Profiled with immunoSEQ multiplex PCR; TCRdb holds only in-frame clones, not every one. The sample contains 55,000 to 65,000 clones, 60% to 80% of which appear only once. The sample comprised peripheral blood. The gene calls are TRBV6-5 and TRBJ1-2, with unresolved D. This TCR was recovered from a man aged 55 to 70 with acute or convalescent COVID-19. For the CDR3, the DNA is TGTGCCAGCAGTTACTCGCAGGACTATGGCTACACCTTC. This gives the protein CASSYSQDYGYTF.